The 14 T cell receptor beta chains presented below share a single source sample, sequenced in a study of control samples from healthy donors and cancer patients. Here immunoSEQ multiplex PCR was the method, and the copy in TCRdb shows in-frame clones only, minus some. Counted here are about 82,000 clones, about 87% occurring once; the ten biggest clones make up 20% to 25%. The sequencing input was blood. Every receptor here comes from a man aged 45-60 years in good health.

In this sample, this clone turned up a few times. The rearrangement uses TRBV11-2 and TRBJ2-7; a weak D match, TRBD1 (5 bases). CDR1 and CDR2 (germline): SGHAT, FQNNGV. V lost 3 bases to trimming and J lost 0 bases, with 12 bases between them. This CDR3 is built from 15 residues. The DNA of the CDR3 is TGTGCCAGCAGCTTGCAGGTTGACAGCTCCTACGAGCAGTACTTC. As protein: CASSLQVDSSYEQYF.

The CDR3 region is CASRDRANSGANVLTF. The CDR3 DNA reads as TGTGCCAGCCGAGACCGGGCCAACTCTGGGGCCAACGTCCTGACTTTC. The rearrangement uses TRBV11-2 and TRBJ2-6; D is undetermined. Trimming stripped 8 bases from V and 0 bases from J, with 14 bases between. The CDR3 length is 16 residues. In germline, CDR1 is SGHAT, CDR2 FQNNGV.

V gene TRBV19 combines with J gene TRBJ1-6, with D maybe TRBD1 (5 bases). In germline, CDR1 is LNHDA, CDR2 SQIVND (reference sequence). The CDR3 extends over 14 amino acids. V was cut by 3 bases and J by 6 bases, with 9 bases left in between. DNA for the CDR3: TGTGCCAGTAGTATCAGGGCGGGTAATTCACCCCTCCACTTT. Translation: CASSIRAGNSPLHF. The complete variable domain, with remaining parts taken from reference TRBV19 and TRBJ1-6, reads DGGITQSPKYLFRKEGQNVTLSCEQNLNHDAMYWYRQDPGQGLRLIYYSQIVNDFQKGDIAEGYSVSREKKESFPLTVTSAQKNPTAFYLCASSIRAGNSPLHFGNGTRLTVT.

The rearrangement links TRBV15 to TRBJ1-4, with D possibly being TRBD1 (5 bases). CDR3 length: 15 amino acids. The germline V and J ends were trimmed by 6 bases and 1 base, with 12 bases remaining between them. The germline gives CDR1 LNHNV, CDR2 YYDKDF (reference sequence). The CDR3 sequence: CATRALRETNEKLFF. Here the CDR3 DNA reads TGTGCCACCAGGGCTCTCAGGGAAACTAATGAAAAACTGTTTTTT.

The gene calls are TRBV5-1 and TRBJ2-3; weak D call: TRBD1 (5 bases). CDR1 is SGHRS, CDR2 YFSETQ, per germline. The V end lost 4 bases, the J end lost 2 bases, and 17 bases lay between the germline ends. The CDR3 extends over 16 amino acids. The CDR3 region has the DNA TGCGCCAGCAGCAAACAGGCCTCAAAGTTCACAGATACGCAGTATTTT. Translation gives CASSKQASKFTDTQYF. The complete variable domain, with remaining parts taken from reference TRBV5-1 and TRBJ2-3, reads KAGVTQTPRYLIKTRGQQVTLSCSPISGHRSVSWYQQTPGQGLQFLFEYFSETQRNKGNFPGRFSGRQFSNSRSEMNVSTLELGDSALYLCASSKQASKFTDTQYFGPGTRLTVL.

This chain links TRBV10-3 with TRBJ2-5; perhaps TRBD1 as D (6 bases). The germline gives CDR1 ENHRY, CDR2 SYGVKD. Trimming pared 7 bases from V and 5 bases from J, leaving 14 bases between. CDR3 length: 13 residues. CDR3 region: CAINHGGTETQYF. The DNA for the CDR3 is TGTGCCATCAACCATGGGGGCACGGAGACCCAGTACTTC.

CDR3 residues: CASGERSSEQYF. In DNA form, the CDR3 reads TGTGCCAGCGGAGAGCGGAGTAGCGAGCAGTACTTC. The genes are TRBV7-9 and TRBJ2-7; a possible D gene is TRBD2 (5 bases). The V end lost 8 bases, the J end lost 6 bases, and 14 bases lay between the germline ends. In germline, CDR1 is SEHNR, CDR2 FQNEAQ (reference sequence). This CDR3 is built from 12 residues.

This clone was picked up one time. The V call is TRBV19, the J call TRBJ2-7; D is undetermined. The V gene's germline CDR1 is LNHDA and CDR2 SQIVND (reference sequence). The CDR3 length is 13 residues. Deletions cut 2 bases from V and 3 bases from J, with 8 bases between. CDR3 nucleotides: TGTGCCAGTAGTATAATGGGGAACTACGAGCAGTACTTC. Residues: CASSIMGNYEQYF. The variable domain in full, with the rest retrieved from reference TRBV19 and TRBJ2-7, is DGGITQSPKYLFRKEGQNVTLSCEQNLNHDAMYWYRQDPGQGLRLIYYSQIVNDFQKGDIAEGYSVSREKKESFPLTVTSAQKNPTAFYLCASSIMGNYEQYFGPGTRLTVT.

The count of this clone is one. As DNA, the CDR3 is TGTGCCAGCAGACCCGGGCCCCGCTACGAGCAGTACTTC. It is translated as CASRPGPRYEQYF. The chain joins TRBV28 to TRBJ2-7; D unclear. Trimming left V 6 bases short and J 3 bases short, with 12 bases between. Germline V gene lookup returns CDR1 MDHEN and CDR2 SYDVKM. The CDR3 is 13 amino acids.

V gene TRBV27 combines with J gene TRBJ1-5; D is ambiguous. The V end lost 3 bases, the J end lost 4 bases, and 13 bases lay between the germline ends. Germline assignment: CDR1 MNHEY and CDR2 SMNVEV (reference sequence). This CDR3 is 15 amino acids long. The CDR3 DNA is TGTGCCAGCAGTTTGGAGGGCGTAAGGAATCAGCCCCAGCATTTT. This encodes CASSLEGVRNQPQHF.

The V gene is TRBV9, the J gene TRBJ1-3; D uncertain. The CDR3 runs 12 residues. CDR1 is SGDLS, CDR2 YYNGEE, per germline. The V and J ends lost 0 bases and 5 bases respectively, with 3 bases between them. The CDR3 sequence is CASSVVRNTIYF. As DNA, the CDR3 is TGTGCCAGCAGCGTAGTGAGAAACACCATATATTTT.

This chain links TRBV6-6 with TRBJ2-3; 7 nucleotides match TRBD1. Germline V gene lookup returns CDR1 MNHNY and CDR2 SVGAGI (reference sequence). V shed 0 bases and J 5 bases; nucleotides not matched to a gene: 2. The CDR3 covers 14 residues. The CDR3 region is CASSYSGGEDTQYF. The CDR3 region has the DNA TGTGCCAGCAGTTACTCAGGGGGCGAAGATACGCAGTATTTT.

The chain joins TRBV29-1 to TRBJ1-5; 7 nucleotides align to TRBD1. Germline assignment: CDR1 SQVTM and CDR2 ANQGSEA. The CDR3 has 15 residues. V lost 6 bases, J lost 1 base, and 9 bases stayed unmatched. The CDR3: CSVRQGGLSNQPQHF. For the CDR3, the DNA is TGCAGCGTCCGACAGGGAGGGCTGAGCAATCAGCCCCAGCATTTT.

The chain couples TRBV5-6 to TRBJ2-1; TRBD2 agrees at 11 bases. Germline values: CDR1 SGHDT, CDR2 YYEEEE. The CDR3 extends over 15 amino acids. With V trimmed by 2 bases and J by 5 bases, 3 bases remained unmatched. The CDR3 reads CASSFGLAGNNEQFF. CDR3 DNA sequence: TGTGCCAGCAGCTTTGGACTAGCGGGCAACAATGAGCAGTTCTTC.